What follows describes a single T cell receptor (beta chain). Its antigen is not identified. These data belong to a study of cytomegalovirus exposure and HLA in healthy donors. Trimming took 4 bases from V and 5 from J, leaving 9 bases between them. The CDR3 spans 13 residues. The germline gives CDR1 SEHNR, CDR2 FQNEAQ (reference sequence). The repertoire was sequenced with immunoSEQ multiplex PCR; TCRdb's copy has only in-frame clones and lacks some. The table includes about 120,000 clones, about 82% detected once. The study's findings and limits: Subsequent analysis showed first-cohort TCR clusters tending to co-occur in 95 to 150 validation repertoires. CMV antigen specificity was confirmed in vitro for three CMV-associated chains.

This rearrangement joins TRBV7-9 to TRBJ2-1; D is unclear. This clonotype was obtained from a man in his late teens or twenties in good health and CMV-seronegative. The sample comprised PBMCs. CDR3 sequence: CASSSRGNNEQFF. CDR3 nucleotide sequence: TGTGCCAGCAGCTCACGAGGAAACAATGAGCAGTTCTTC.